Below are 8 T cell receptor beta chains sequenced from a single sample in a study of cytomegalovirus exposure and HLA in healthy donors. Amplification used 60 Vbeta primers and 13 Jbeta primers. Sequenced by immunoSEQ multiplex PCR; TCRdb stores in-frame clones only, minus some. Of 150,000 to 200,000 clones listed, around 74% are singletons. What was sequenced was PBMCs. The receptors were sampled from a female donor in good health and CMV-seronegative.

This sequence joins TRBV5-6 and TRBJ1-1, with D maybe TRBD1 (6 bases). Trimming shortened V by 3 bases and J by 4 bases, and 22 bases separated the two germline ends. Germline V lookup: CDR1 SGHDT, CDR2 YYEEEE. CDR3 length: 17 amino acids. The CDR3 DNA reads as TGTGCCAGCAGCTCACAGGGTGGTTGGGGATTCGTCACTGAAGCTTTCTTT. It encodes CASSSQGGWGFVTEAFF.

In nucleotides, the CDR3 is TGTGCCAGCAGTGAAGCGTCTTACTCTGGGGCACACAATGAGCAGTTCTTC. It specifies CASSEASYSGAHNEQFF. The chain uses TRBV6-1 and TRBJ2-1; possibly TRBD1 for D (5 bases). Between the trimmed V and J ends, which lost 0 bases and 5 bases, there was a span of 17 bases. CDR3 length equals 17 residues. In germline, CDR1 is MNHNS, CDR2 SASEGT.

The CDR3 DNA follows: TGTGCCAGCAGTTTCCCGACAGGGATCGGCTACACCTTC. It translates to CASSFPTGIGYTF. The chain recombines TRBV28 with TRBJ1-2, with 7 bases lining up with TRBD1. With 3 bases clipped from V and 8 bases from J, the junction kept 6 bases outside the gene matches. Per germline, CDR1 MDHEN and CDR2 SYDVKM. This CDR3 is 13 amino acids long.

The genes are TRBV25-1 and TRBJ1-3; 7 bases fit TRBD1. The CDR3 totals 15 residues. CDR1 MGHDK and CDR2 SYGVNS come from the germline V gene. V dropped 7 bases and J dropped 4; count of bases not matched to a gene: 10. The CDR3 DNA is TGTGCCAGCACCCAAGGGCAGGGGGGAGGAAACACCATATATTTT. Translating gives CASTQGQGGGNTIYF.

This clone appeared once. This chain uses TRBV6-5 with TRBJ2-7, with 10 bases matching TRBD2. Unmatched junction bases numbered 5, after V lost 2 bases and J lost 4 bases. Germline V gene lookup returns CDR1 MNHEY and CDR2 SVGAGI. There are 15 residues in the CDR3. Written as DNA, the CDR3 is TGTGCCAGCAGTTACCGGGCTAGCGGGAGTTACGAGCAGTACTTC. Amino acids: CASSYRASGSYEQYF.

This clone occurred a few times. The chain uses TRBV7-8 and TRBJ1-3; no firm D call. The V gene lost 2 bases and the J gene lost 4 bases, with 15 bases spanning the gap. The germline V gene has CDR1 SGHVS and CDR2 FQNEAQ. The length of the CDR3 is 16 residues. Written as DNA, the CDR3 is TGTGCCAGCAGCTTATTCCATGCGGCGGAGGGAAACACCATATATTTT. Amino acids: CASSLFHAAEGNTIYF.

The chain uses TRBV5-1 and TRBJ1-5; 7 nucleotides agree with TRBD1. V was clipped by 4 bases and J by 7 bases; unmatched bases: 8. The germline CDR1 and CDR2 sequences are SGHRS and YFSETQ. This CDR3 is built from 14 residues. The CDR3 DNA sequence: TGCGCCAGCAGCCCGACAGGGATGAGGCAGCCCCAGCATTTT. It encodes CASSPTGMRQPQHF.

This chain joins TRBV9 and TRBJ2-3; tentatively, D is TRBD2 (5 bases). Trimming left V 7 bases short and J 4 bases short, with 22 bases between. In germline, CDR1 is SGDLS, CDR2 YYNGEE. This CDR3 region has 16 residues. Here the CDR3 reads CASDQREPSYSDTQYF. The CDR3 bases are TGTGCCAGCGATCAGAGGGAGCCTAGCTACTCAGATACGCAGTATTTT.